The rows below give T cell receptor beta chains drawn from one sample of a study of somatic mutations in cytotoxic T cells in rheumatoid arthritis. The method was immunoSEQ multiplex PCR; TCRdb's version includes in-frame clones alone and lacks a portion of them. The sample shows nearly 20,000 clones, roughly 87% of them seen only once. Sequencing used CD8+ T cells sorted from blood. These receptors all come from a woman in her fifties or sixties in good health. CDR3s include the opening cysteine and the closing phenylalanine or tryptophan. D genes are given only for firm matches. Expanded clones are given a class, and other clones once, few, many or no size at all.

abundance	v_gene	j_gene	d_gene	CDR3aa	CDR3nt
NA	TRBV19	TRBJ2-2	NA	CASLGGQVRSGYTGELFF	TGTGCCAGTTTGGGGGGGCAGGTCCGCTCGGGGTACACCGGGGAGCTGTTTTTT
few	TRBV14	TRBJ2-1	TRBD1	CASSLEPGQGDNEQFF	TGTGCCAGCAGCCTGGAACCGGGACAGGGCGATAATGAGCAGTTCTTC
NA	TRBV5-6	TRBJ1-1	NA	CASSLGRYLETEAFF	TGTGCCAGCAGCTTGGGCAGATATTTAGAGACTGAAGCTTTCTTT
NA	TRBV2	TRBJ2-4	NA	CASSARQGQNIQYF	TGTGCCAGCAGTGCAAGGCAGGGCCAAAACATTCAGTACTTC
few	TRBV5-4	TRBJ2-5	TRBD2	CASSGTSGSPESQYF	TGTGCCAGCAGCGGGACTAGCGGGAGCCCTGAGTCCCAGTACTTC
NA	TRBV15	TRBJ2-2	TRBD1	CATRETGGPTGELFF	TGTGCCACCAGGGAAACAGGGGGACCCACCGGGGAGCTGTTTTTT
NA	TRBV9	TRBJ2-7	NA	CASSSRGEQYF	TGTGCCAGCAGCTCTCGAGGCGAGCAGTACTTC
NA	TRBV18	TRBJ2-5	NA	CASSPAPGDMETQYF	TGTGCCAGCTCACCAGCCCCAGGGGATATGGAGACCCAGTACTTC
few	TRBV9	TRBJ1-1	NA	CASSVGSGTEAFF	TGTGCCAGCAGCGTAGGTTCGGGCACTGAAGCTTTCTTT
NA	TRBV4-2	TRBJ2-6	NA	CASSQDGVSGANVLTF	TGTGCCAGCAGCCAAGACGGAGTCTCTGGGGCCAACGTCCTGACTTTC
NA	TRBV4-1	TRBJ2-4	NA	CASSHGLGGLAKNIQYF	TGCGCCAGCAGCCACGGACTGGGGGGTCTAGCCAAAAACATTCAGTACTTC
once	TRBV28	TRBJ1-5	NA	CASSFPSNQPQHF	TGTGCCAGCAGTTTTCCTAGCAATCAGCCCCAGCATTTT
NA	TRBV5-4	TRBJ1-2	NA	CASSFGGGEGYTF	TGTGCCAGCAGCTTTGGCGGGGGCGAGGGCTACACCTTC
NA	TRBV6-4	TRBJ2-1	NA	CASSDGDPQNEQFF	TGTGCCAGCAGTGACGGGGACCCCCAAAATGAGCAGTTCTTC
NA	TRBV13	TRBJ1-1	TRBD1	CASSETGGAGTEAFF	TGTGCCAGCAGCGAGACAGGGGGCGCGGGCACTGAAGCTTTCTTT
few	TRBV7-8	TRBJ2-7	NA	CASSQRSSYEQYF	TGTGCCAGCAGCCAAAGGTCGTCCTACGAGCAGTACTTC
NA	TRBV12-5	TRBJ1-1	NA	CASGPPHWTEAFF	TGTGCTAGTGGTCCCCCACACTGGACTGAAGCTTTCTTT
NA	TRBV2	TRBJ2-6	TRBD1	CASTRQGSGANVLTF	TGTGCCAGCACTAGACAGGGAAGTGGGGCCAACGTCCTGACTTTC
NA	TRBV10-1	TRBJ2-7	NA	CASSEASSYEQYF	TGCGCCAGCAGTGAGGCCAGCTCCTACGAGCAGTACTTC
NA	TRBV15	TRBJ1-4	NA	CATSRDEYGGEKLFF	TGTGCCACCAGCAGAGATGAGTATGGGGGTGAAAAACTGTTTTTT
NA	TRBV10-3	TRBJ2-1	NA	CASHSDNEQFF	TGTGCCAGCCACTCTGACAATGAGCAGTTCTTC
NA	TRBV5-4	TRBJ1-4	NA	CASSLGGYVAKEKLFF	TGTGCCAGCAGCTTGGGGGGGTATGTGGCGAAAGAAAAACTGTTTTTT
NA	TRBV27	TRBJ1-1	NA	CASREAGMNTEAFF	TGTGCCAGCAGAGAGGCAGGGATGAACACTGAAGCTTTCTTT
NA	TRBV25-1	TRBJ2-3	NA	CASSEDGTDTQYF	TGTGCCAGCAGTGAAGATGGCACAGATACGCAGTATTTT
NA	TRBV5-5	TRBJ1-5	TRBD1	CASSLEQGGFNQPQHF	TGTGCCAGCAGCTTGGAACAGGGGGGCTTCAATCAGCCCCAGCATTTT
NA	TRBV27	TRBJ2-7	TRBD1	CASSLGTGGRSLF	TGTGCCAGCAGTTTAGGGACAGGGGGAAGATCGCTCTTC
NA	TRBV4-1	TRBJ1-4	NA	CASSQDPAEGEKLFF	TGCGCCAGCAGCCAAGATCCAGCCGAAGGTGAAAAACTGTTTTTT